This T cell receptor beta chain came from a study of somatic mutations in cytotoxic T cells in rheumatoid arthritis. Study outcomes and limitations: Unknown were the antigen targets of the expanded CD8+ clones.

The data were produced by immunoSEQ multiplex PCR, yet TCRdb's version contains in-frame clones alone and is incomplete. The sample comprises about 7,000 clones, approximately 60% of which are singletons, and less than 25% rests with the top ten. On this clone itself: Its target is not known.

CDR1 is SGHDT and CDR2 is YYEEEE in the germline V gene. This CDR3 is built from 15 residues. V was shortened by 0 bases and J by 1 base, with 10 bases between the two germline ends. The sample was CD8+ T cells sorted from blood. J is TRBJ1-1 and V is TRBV5-6; a weak D match, TRBD1 (6 bases). This TCR came from a woman in her forties in good health. As DNA, the CDR3 is TGTGCCAGCAGCTTGGGGCAGGGGCAGAACACTGAAGCTTTCTTT. This gives the protein CASSLGQGQNTEAFF.